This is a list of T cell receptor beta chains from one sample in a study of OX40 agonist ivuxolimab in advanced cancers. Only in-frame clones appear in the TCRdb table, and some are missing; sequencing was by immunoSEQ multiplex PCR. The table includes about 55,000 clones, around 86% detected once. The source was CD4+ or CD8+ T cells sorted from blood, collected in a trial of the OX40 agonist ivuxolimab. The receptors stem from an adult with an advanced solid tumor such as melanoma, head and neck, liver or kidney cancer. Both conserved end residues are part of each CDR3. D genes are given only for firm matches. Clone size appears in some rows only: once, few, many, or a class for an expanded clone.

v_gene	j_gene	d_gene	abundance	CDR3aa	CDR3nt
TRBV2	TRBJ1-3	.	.	CASIGGSSGNTIYF	TGTGCCAGCATTGGGGGCAGCTCTGGAAACACCATATATTTT
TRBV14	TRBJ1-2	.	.	CASSQDITDYYGYTF	TGTGCCAGCAGCCAAGATATCACAGACTACTATGGCTACACCTTC
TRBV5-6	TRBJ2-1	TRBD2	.	CASSLGGGAYYNEQFF	TGTGCCAGCAGCTTAGGCGGGGGGGCCTATTATAATGAGCAGTTCTTC
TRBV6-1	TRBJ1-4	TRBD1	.	CASSERGQVTSNEKLFF	TGTGCCAGCAGTGAAAGGGGACAGGTGACCTCAAATGAAAAACTGTTTTTT
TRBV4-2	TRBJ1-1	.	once	CASSQDQYTEAFF	TGTGCCAGCAGCCAAGATCAGTACACTGAAGCTTTCTTT
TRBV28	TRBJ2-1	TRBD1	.	CASSSEDRRQFF	TGTGCCAGCAGTTCCGAGGACAGGAGACAGTTCTTC
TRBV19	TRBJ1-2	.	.	CASSIEGVEGYTF	TGTGCCAGTAGTATTGAGGGCGTGGAGGGCTACACCTTC
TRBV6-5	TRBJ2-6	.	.	CATTASGANVLTF	TGTGCCACCACAGCCTCTGGGGCCAACGTCCTGACTTTC
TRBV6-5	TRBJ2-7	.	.	CASSYWGGGSYEQYF	TGTGCCAGCAGTTACTGGGGTGGGGGGTCCTACGAGCAGTACTTC
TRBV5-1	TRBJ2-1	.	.	CASSLVREQFF	TGCGCCAGCAGCTTGGTAAGGGAGCAGTTCTTC
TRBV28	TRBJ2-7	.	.	CASSLLLAYEQYF	TGTGCCAGCAGTTTATTACTAGCCTACGAGCAGTACTTC
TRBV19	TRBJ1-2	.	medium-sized	CASSGSGPQGYGYTF	TGTGCCAGTAGTGGCTCCGGCCCCCAAGGCTATGGCTACACCTTC
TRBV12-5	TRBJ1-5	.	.	CASGFGGTQPQHF	TGTGCTAGTGGTTTTGGGGGGACGCAGCCCCAGCATTTT
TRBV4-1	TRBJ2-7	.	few	CASSQQSTSYEQYF	TGCGCCAGCAGCCAACAATCCACCTCCTACGAGCAGTACTTC
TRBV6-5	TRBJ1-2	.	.	CASSKDGTYGYTF	TGTGCCAGCAGCAAAGACGGAACCTATGGCTACACCTTC
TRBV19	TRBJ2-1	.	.	CASSIWAGPNEQFF	TGTGCCAGTAGTATCTGGGCAGGGCCCAATGAGCAGTTCTTC
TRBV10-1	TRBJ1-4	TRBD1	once	CASSDSGQGNEKLFF	TGCGCCAGCAGTGACTCGGGACAGGGTAATGAAAAACTGTTTTTT
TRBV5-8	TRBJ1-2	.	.	CASSLGKTYGYTF	TGTGCCAGCAGCTTGGGGAAAACCTATGGCTACACCTTC
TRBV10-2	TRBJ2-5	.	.	CASSEDTVQETQYF	TGCGCCAGCAGTGAGGATACAGTTCAAGAGACCCAGTACTTC
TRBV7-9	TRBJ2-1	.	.	CASSRTISYNEQFF	TGTGCCAGCAGCCGGACTATCTCCTACAATGAGCAGTTCTTC
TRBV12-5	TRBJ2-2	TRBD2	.	CASGLGGGGLGELFF	TGTGCTAGTGGCCTGGGTGGCGGGGGTCTAGGGGAGCTGTTTTTT
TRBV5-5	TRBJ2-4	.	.	CASSLTTNIQYF	TGTGCCAGCAGCTTGACAACTAACATTCAGTACTTC